This is a list of T cell receptor beta chains from one sample in a study of T cell repertoires in cytomegalovirus infection. TCRdb reanalysed the reads using MiXCR and keeps one entry per CDR3 protein. Of roughly 760,000 distinct CDR3 sequences listed, 35% to 45% are singletons. Sequenced: PBMCs. The receptors shown here come from a human donor in good health (CMV status not recorded). Some clones in this sample may be carry-over from other donors' samples. Both conserved end residues are part of each CDR3. The D gene is left open where the match is weak. Size is omitted from some rows. Given values are once, few, many or a class for expanded clones.

>few|-|TRBJ1-3|TRBV4-2
CASSQDSGVSGNTIYF
TGTGCCAGCAGCCAAGATTCGGGGGTCTCTGGAAACACCATATATTTT
>many|TRBD1|TRBJ1-6|TRBV7-2
CASSLGTGNRSPLHF
TGTGCCAGCAGCTTAGGGACAGGGAATCGATCACCCCTCCACTTT
>-|-|TRBJ2-7|TRBV10-3
CDISEGQEQYF
TGTGACATCAGTGAGGGGCAGGAGCAGTACTTC
>-|-|TRBJ1-1|TRBV12-3/TRBV12-4
CASSLVAIGTEAFF
TGTGCCAGCAGTTTAGTGGCGATAGGCACTGAAGCTTTCTTT
>many|TRBD1|TRBJ1-2|TRBV28
CASSTIQGARGYTF
TGTGCCAGCAGTACTATCCAGGGGGCGCGGGGCTACACCTTC
>-|TRBD2|TRBJ2-3|TRBV28
CASSFPVAGGPFDTQYF
TGTGCCAGCAGTTTCCCCGTAGCGGGAGGGCCGTTCGATACGCAGTATTTT
>few|TRBD1|TRBJ2-7|TRBV27
CASRNQGAFYEQYF
TGTGCCAGTAGAAATCAGGGGGCCTTCTACGAGCAGTACTTC
>few|-|TRBJ1-2|TRBV12-3/TRBV12-4
CASSLPSLSDYGYTF
TGTGCCAGCAGTCTCCCTTCCCTCTCGGACTATGGCTACACCTTC
>many|-|TRBJ1-1|TRBV7-2
CASSLRSAPKAFF
TGTGCCAGCAGCTTACGTTCCGCGCCCAAAGCTTTCTTT
>few|-|TRBJ1-1|TRBV19
CASRIRAGGGTEAFF
TGTGCCAGTAGAATACGGGCGGGGGGAGGGACTGAAGCTTTCTTT
>few|TRBD1|TRBJ2-7|TRBV5-6
CASSLIRGGWTGEGEQYF
TGTGCCAGCAGCTTGATCAGAGGGGGCTGGACAGGGGAAGGCGAGCAGTACTTC
>few|-|TRBJ2-1|TRBV12-3/TRBV12-4
CASSPAGMDEQFF
TGTGCCAGCAGTCCGGCGGGAATGGATGAGCAGTTCTTC
>-|-|TRBJ1-5|TRBV20-1
CSARVGREFYSNQPQHF
TGCAGTGCTAGAGTCGGCCGGGAATTTTATAGCAATCAGCCCCAGCATTTT
>-|-|TRBJ2-4|TRBV20-1
CSARVVGVGNIQYF
TGCAGTGCTAGAGTCGTTGGAGTTGGTAACATTCAGTACTTC
>-|-|TRBJ2-5|TRBV12-3/TRBV12-4
CASSFNPSQETQYF
TGTGCCAGCAGTTTTAATCCCAGCCAAGAGACCCAGTACTTC
>-|-|TRBJ1-3|TRBV5-6
CASSQGPVPGNTIYF
TGTGCCAGCAGCCAGGGGCCAGTTCCTGGAAACACCATATATTTT
>-|TRBD1|TRBJ2-1|TRBV5-6
CASSNLWDRGQRNEQFF
TGTGCCAGCAGCAACCTCTGGGACAGGGGGCAGAGGAATGAGCAGTTCTTC
>-|TRBD1|TRBJ1-5|TRBV3-1
CASSQNPGQQVGLSNQPQHF
TGTGCCAGCAGCCAAAATCCGGGACAGCAGGTGGGATTAAGCAATCAGCCCCAGCATTTT
>-|TRBD1|TRBJ2-7|TRBV28
CASSRQGAGQYF
TGTGCCAGCAGCAGACAGGGGGCAGGGCAGTACTTC
>-|-|TRBJ2-5|TRBV7-2
CASSLGWGPSHETQYF
TGTGCCAGCAGCTTAGGGTGGGGACCAAGCCACGAGACCCAGTACTTC
>-|-|TRBJ2-1|TRBV12-5
CASGLVVSPGHNEQFF
TGTGCTAGTGGTTTGGTGGTGTCTCCCGGACACAATGAGCAGTTCTTC
>few|-|TRBJ2-7|TRBV5-1
CASSFSVDYEQYF
TGCGCCAGCAGCTTCTCAGTGGACTACGAGCAGTACTTC
>-|TRBD1|TRBJ2-5|TRBV12-3/TRBV12-4
CASSLTDRVRETQYF
TGTGCCAGCAGTTTAACGGACAGGGTTCGGGAGACCCAGTACTTC
>-|TRBD1|TRBJ2-1|TRBV6-1
CASSLSPGGFYEQFF
TGTGCCAGCAGTCTTTCACCAGGGGGCTTCTATGAGCAGTTCTTC
>few|TRBD1|TRBJ1-3|TRBV7-8
CASSLGTRDRAGNTIYF
TGTGCCAGCAGCTTAGGGACCCGGGACAGGGCTGGAAACACCATATATTTT
>-|TRBD1|TRBJ2-7|TRBV10-2
CASGTGGFYEQYF
TGCGCCAGTGGGACAGGGGGCTTCTACGAGCAGTACTTC
>-|-|TRBJ2-3|TRBV29-1
CSVAWGAGTDTQYF
TGCAGCGTGGCATGGGGGGCCGGCACAGATACGCAGTATTTT
>-|TRBD2|TRBJ2-1|TRBV7-6
CASSLDAGGYNEQFF
TGTGCCAGCAGCTTAGATGCGGGGGGTTACAATGAGCAGTTCTTC
>-|TRBD1|TRBJ2-5|TRBV6-1
CASGDRDWSTQYF
TGTGCCAGCGGGGACAGGGATTGGTCGACCCAGTACTTC
>-|TRBD1|TRBJ1-1|TRBV7-3
CASSLNGGTAGAEAFF
TGTGCCAGCAGCTTAAATGGCGGGACAGCTGGAGCTGAAGCTTTCTTT
>-|-|TRBJ1-5|TRBV30
CAWGRSDSFGGNQPQHF
TGTGCCTGGGGCCGATCGGACAGTTTCGGGGGCAATCAGCCCCAGCATTTT
>-|-|TRBJ2-5|TRBV11-2
CASSQRGGLSETQYF
TGTGCCAGCAGCCAACGTGGAGGACTATCAGAGACCCAGTACTTC
>-|TRBD1|TRBJ1-2|TRBV28
CASIRTGGVYTF
TGTGCCAGCATCAGGACAGGGGGCGTCTACACCTTC
>few|-|TRBJ2-2|TRBV7-8
CASSQPGELFF
TGTGCCAGCAGCCAACCCGGGGAGCTGTTTTTT
>-|-|TRBJ1-5|TRBV10-3
CAISVRGGDQPQHF
TGTGCCATCAGTGTTAGAGGGGGGGATCAGCCCCAGCATTTT
>few|TRBD2|TRBJ2-5|TRBV7-2
CASSSSGLAGRKEYF
TGTGCCAGCAGCTCGTCGGGACTAGCGGGGCGGAAAGAGTACTTC
>few|TRBD2|TRBJ2-5|TRBV5-1
CASSLVASGGQETQYF
TGCGCCAGCAGCTTGGTAGCCAGCGGGGGGCAAGAGACCCAGTACTTC
>-|TRBD1|TRBJ1-2|TRBV7-9
CASGLGAGGDYGYTF
TGTGCCAGCGGGCTCGGGGCAGGGGGTGACTATGGCTACACCTTC
>-|-|TRBJ2-1|TRBV12-3/TRBV12-4
CASSLGVGSQEQFF
TGTGCCAGCAGTTTAGGCGTAGGGTCACAGGAGCAGTTCTTC
>-|-|TRBJ1-5|TRBV6-1
CASRSGTPGNQPQHF
TGTGCCAGCAGAAGCGGGACCCCCGGCAATCAGCCCCAGCATTTT
>many|TRBD1|TRBJ1-4|TRBV7-2
CASSLAGTGSEKLFF
TGTGCCAGCAGCTTAGCCGGGACAGGGAGTGAAAAACTGTTTTTT
>few|-|TRBJ1-2|TRBV20-1
CSARVNPGNGYTF
TGCAGTGCTAGAGTCAATCCCGGGAATGGCTACACCTTC
>many|-|TRBJ2-5|TRBV7-7
CASSLSGLQETQYF
TGTGCTAGCAGCTTATCGGGGTTGCAAGAGACCCAGTACTTC
>-|TRBD1|TRBJ2-5|TRBV12-3/TRBV12-4
CASCLALSGTGDQETQYF
TGTGCTAGCTGTTTAGCCCTAAGCGGGACAGGGGACCAAGAGACCCAGTACTTC
>once|-|TRBJ1-4|TRBV10-3
CAISESGDPNEKLFF
TGTGCCATCAGTGAGTCGGGAGATCCTAATGAAAAACTGTTTTTT